These 20 T cell receptor beta chains were sequenced from one sample in a study of cytomegalovirus exposure and HLA in healthy donors. Primers: 60 Vbeta forward and 13 Jbeta reverse. Profiling relied on immunoSEQ multiplex PCR, and the TCRdb table lists in-frame clones only, not all of them. The data show some 120,000 clones, with roughly 80% seen just once and over 2% held by the top ten. The sequenced material came from PBMCs. The receptors derive from a woman aged 35 to 49 in good health and CMV-seropositive.

On this clone: The sample contains more than one DNA sequence encoding this CDR3. The chain recombines TRBV11-1 with TRBJ2-7; D may be TRBD1 (6 bases). CDR1 is SGHAT, CDR2 FQDESV, per germline (reference sequence). The CDR3 is 16 amino acids. The ends were cut back, 5 bases at V and 7 bases at J, with 24 bases in the middle. Here the CDR3 reads CASSRNAEGIRGEQYF. As DNA, the CDR3 is TGTGCCAGCAGCCGAAACGCTGAGGGAATAAGGGGGGAGCAGTACTTC.

The chain combines TRBV4-3 with TRBJ1-1; 8 nucleotides align to TRBD1. Germline CDR1 reads LGHNA; CDR2 reads YSLEER. CDR3 length equals 15 residues. The ends lost 0 bases at V and 7 bases at J; junction bases unmatched: 7. In nucleotides, the CDR3 is TGCGCCAGCAGCCAAGATCGGCAGGGGGCGGTTGAAGCTTTCTTT. Translation: CASSQDRQGAVEAFF.

In this sample, this clone turned up many times. The chain joins TRBV4-3 to TRBJ2-7, with 8 bases that match TRBD2. V gave up 5 bases and J gave up 5 bases; unmatched junction bases: 11. There are 15 residues in the CDR3. Looked up from germline, CDR1 is LGHNA and CDR2 is YSLEER. The CDR3 spells CASSSAFSGIDEQYF. The CDR3 DNA sequence: TGCGCCAGCAGCTCGGCCTTTAGCGGGATTGACGAGCAGTACTTC.

This chain joins TRBV6-1 and TRBJ1-4; 7 positions match TRBD1. The CDR3 is 16 amino acids. Trimming cost V 4 bases and J 4 bases; bases outside gene matches: 9. The germline V gene encodes CDR1 MNHNS and CDR2 SASEGT. The DNA of the CDR3 is TGTGCCAGCAGTGGAAGACAGGGTAGAGGTAATGAAAAACTGTTTTTT. The encoded protein is CASSGRQGRGNEKLFF.

This clone was recorded a few times. The J gene is TRBJ2-7, the V gene TRBV2; D is perhaps TRBD1 (6 bases). V shed 2 bases and J shed 3 bases, with 17 bases lying between them. The CDR3 runs 16 residues. Germline values: CDR1 SNHLY, CDR2 FYNNEI. The CDR3 DNA reads TGTGCCAGCAGTGAAAGGGGGACCTCCTATATCTACGAGCAGTACTTC. Protein: CASSERGTSYIYEQYF.

The chain couples TRBV9 to TRBJ2-1; TRBD2 matches at 8 bases. CDR3 size: 14 residues. The germline gives CDR1 SGDLS, CDR2 YYNGEE. V was pared by 4 bases and J by 9 bases, with 9 bases of the junction left unmatched. The DNA for the CDR3 is TGTGCCAGCAGCCCTTCGGGGGGGCATACTGAGCAGTTCTTC. Translating it yields CASSPSGGHTEQFF.

With respect to this clone: At one end the junction does not follow the germline gene, possibly because of a read error. The V gene is TRBV4-1, the J gene TRBJ1-5, with a weak D call TRBD1 (6 bases). This CDR3 spans 17 amino acids. Per the germline V gene, CDR1 is MGHRA and CDR2 is YSYEKL. The CDR3, as DNA: TGCGTCAGCAGCCAAGAGACGACCGGGACAATCGGACAGCCCCAGCATTTT. Encoded protein: CVSSQETTGTIGQPQHF.

The CDR3 region is CASRGEGTYGYTF. Here the CDR3 DNA reads TGTGCCAGCAGGGGAGAGGGTACTTATGGCTACACCTTC. This chain joins TRBV2 and TRBJ1-2; D call uncertain. The germline gives CDR1 SNHLY, CDR2 FYNNEI. CDR3 size: 13 residues. Trimming removed 6 bases at V and 5 bases at J, with 13 bases between.

The chain combines TRBV19 with TRBJ1-5; 9 bases agree with TRBD1. After removal of 3 bases from V and 3 bases from J, the junction contained 6 bases not matched to a gene. This CDR3 region has 16 residues. Per the germline V gene, CDR1 is LNHDA and CDR2 is SQIVND (reference sequence). As DNA, the CDR3 is TGTGCCAGTAGTATTATCGGGACAGGGAACAATCAGCCCCAGCATTTT. Its protein is CASSIIGTGNNQPQHF.

The J gene is TRBJ1-2, the V gene TRBV7-9, with a possible D match to TRBD1 (5 bases). V dropped 4 bases and J dropped 8 bases, with 14 bases sitting between them. The CDR3 length is 13 residues. Germline V gives CDR1 SEHNR, CDR2 FQNEAQ (reference sequence). CDR3 DNA sequence: TGTGCCAGCAGCTCCCGCGGGGGAGGCGGCTACACCTTC. Protein: CASSSRGGGGYTF.

The CDR3 spells CASSPVPGKDTGELFF. The CDR3, as DNA: TGCGCCAGCAGTCCTGTCCCAGGGAAGGACACCGGGGAGCTGTTTTTT. This chain uses TRBV4-1 with TRBJ2-2, with TRBD1 as a possible D gene (5 bases). CDR1 is MGHRA, CDR2 YSYEKL, per germline. The CDR3 runs 16 residues. Trimming cost V 6 bases and J 3 bases, with 17 bases left between them.

Only a few counts were recorded for this clone. The chain joins TRBV19 to TRBJ1-5, with TRBD1 as a possible D gene (6 bases). With 5 bases removed from V and 7 bases from J, the gap between germline ends came to 12 bases. Per germline, CDR1 LNHDA and CDR2 SQIVND (reference sequence). The CDR3 has 13 residues. The CDR3 loop reads CASSHGRGQPQHF. CDR3 sequence (DNA): TGTGCCAGTAGTCACGGCAGGGGACAGCCCCAGCATTTT.

The CDR3, as DNA: TGTGCCAGCAGTGAAGGGGCGCCGCGGGACCACAATGAGCAGTTCTTC. Protein sequence: CASSEGAPRDHNEQFF. The chain recombines TRBV2 with TRBJ2-1; D is possibly TRBD2 (6 bases). V was clipped by 1 base and J by 5 bases, with 15 bases between them. The CDR3 totals 16 residues. Germline loops: CDR1 SNHLY, CDR2 FYNNEI. Supplemented by reference TRBV2 and TRBJ2-1, the full variable domain reads EPEVTQTPSHQVTQMGQEVILRCVPISNHLYFYWYRQILGQKVEFLVSFYNNEISEKSEIFDDQFSVERPDGSNFTLKIRSTKLEDSAMYFCASSEGAPRDHNEQFFGPGTRLTVL.

J is TRBJ1-3 and V is TRBV6-5; the D gene is possibly TRBD1 (5 bases). The germline gives CDR1 MNHEY, CDR2 SVGAGI. Trimming took 4 bases from V and 3 from J, leaving 13 bases between them. This CDR3 spans 15 amino acids. DNA of the CDR3: TGTGCCAGCAGTTGGCTCGGGGGGGTTGGAAACACCATATATTTT. Translating gives CASSWLGGVGNTIYF.

The chain joins TRBV11-3 to TRBJ1-5, with 11 bases that match TRBD1. The CDR3 covers 20 residues. J lost 2 bases, V lost 1 base, and 13 bases had no gene match. Germline assignment: CDR1 SGHNT and CDR2 YENEEA. The CDR3 reads CASSLGREDRGLACNQPQHF. CDR3 coding DNA: TGTGCCAGCAGCTTAGGGAGGGAGGACAGGGGGCTTGCGTGCAATCAGCCCCAGCATTTT. The whole variable domain, remainder taken from reference TRBV11-3 and TRBJ1-5, is EAGVVQSPRYKIIEKKQPVAFWCNPISGHNTLYWYLQNLGQGPELLIRYENEEAVDDSQLPKDRFSAERLKGVDSTLKIQPAELGDSAVYLCASSLGREDRGLACNQPQHFGDGTRLSIL.

V usage is TRBV19 and J usage is TRBJ2-3, with TRBD2 identical over 7 bases. The CDR3 contains 14 residues. Germline V gene sequence: CDR1 LNHDA, CDR2 SQIVND (reference sequence). With V trimmed by 6 bases and J by 6 bases, 9 bases remained unmatched. The CDR3 bases are TGTGCCAGTAGAAGAGCGGGGCCCACGGATACGCAGTATTTT. Protein: CASRRAGPTDTQYF.

This chain links TRBV4-2 with TRBJ2-1, with TRBD2 matching over 10 bases. This CDR3 region has 16 residues. Per germline, CDR1 LGHNA and CDR2 YNFKEQ. The V gene end was trimmed by 4 bases and the J gene end by 4 bases; junction bases not matched to a gene: 7. CDR3 DNA: TGTGCCAGCAGCCCGCGTACTAGCGGGGCTTACAATGAGCAGTTCTTC. Protein product: CASSPRTSGAYNEQFF.

The genes are TRBV13 and TRBJ1-2; possibly TRBD1 for D (6 bases). The germline CDR1 and CDR2 sequences are PRHDT and FYEKMQ (reference sequence). CDR3 size: 14 residues. Between the trimmed V and J ends, which lost 5 bases and 5 bases, there was a span of 15 bases. As DNA, the CDR3 is TGTGCCAGCAGCCTCTCGGGTAGGGGGTATGGCTACACCTTC. This translates into CASSLSGRGYGYTF.

The rearrangement uses TRBV6-1 and TRBJ1-1; 7 bases fit TRBD1. The CDR3 consists of 15 residues. Germline V lookup: CDR1 MNHNS, CDR2 SASEGT. Trimming at V came to 1 base and at J to 0 bases, leaving 2 bases not matched to a gene. Here the CDR3 reads CASSEDRGMNTEAFF. The CDR3 DNA reads as TGTGCCAGCAGTGAAGACAGGGGTATGAACACTGAAGCTTTCTTT.

The rearrangement uses TRBV7-2 and TRBJ2-7; D possibly corresponds to TRBD2 (5 bases). CDR1 is SGHTA and CDR2 is FQGNSA in the germline V gene. The CDR3 totals 16 residues. V gave up 7 bases and J gave up 0 bases, with 19 bases separating them. The CDR3 loop is CASTSRSGLGSYEQYF. DNA of the CDR3: TGTGCCAGCACCTCTAGATCGGGATTGGGCTCCTACGAGCAGTACTTC.